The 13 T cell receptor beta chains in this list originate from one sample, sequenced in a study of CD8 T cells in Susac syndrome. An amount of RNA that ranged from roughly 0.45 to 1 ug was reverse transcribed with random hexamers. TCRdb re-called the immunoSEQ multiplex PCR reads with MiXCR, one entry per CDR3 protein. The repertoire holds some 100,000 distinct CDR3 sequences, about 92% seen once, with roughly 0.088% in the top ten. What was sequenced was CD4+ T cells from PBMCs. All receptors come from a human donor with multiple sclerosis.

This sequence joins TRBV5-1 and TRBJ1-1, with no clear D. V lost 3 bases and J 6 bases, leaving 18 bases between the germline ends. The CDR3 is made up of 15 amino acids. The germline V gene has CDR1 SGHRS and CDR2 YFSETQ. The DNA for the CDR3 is TGCGCCAGCAGCTCTCGACCGACCGGAGGCGCTGAAGCTTTCTTT. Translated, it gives CASSSRPTGGAEAFF.

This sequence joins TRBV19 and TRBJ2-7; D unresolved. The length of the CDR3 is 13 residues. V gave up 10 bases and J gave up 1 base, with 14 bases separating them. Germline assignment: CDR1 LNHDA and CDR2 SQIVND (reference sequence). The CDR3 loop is CATSGGWSYEQYF. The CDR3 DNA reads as TGTGCCACCTCGGGCGGCTGGTCCTACGAGCAGTACTTC.

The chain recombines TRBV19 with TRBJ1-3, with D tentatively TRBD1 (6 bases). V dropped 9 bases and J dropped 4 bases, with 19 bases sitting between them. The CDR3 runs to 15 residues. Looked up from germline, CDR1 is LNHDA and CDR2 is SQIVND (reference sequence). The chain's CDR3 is CASLRRGGQGNTIYF. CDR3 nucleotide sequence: TGTGCCAGCCTCCGCCGGGGGGGGCAAGGAAACACCATATATTTT.

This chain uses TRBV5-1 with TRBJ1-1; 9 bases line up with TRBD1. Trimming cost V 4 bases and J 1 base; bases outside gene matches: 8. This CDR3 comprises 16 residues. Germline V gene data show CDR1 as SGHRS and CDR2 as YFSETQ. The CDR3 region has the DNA TGCGCCAGCAGCCCGGGACAGGGTTTAGGGAACACTGAAGCTTTCTTT. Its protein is CASSPGQGLGNTEAFF. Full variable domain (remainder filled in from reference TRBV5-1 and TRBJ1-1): KAGVTQTPRYLIKTRGQQVTLSCSPISGHRSVSWYQQTPGQGLQFLFEYFSETQRNKGNFPGRFSGRQFSNSRSEMNVSTLELGDSALYLCASSPGQGLGNTEAFFGQGTRLTVV.

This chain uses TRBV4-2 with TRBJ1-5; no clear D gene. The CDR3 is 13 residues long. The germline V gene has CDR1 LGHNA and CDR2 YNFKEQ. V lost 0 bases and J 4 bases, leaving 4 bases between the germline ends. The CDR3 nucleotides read TGTGCCAGCAGCCAAGACAAAAATCAGCCCCAGCATTTT. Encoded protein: CASSQDKNQPQHF.

CDR3 protein: CASSQETRRAFF. In nucleotides, the CDR3 is TGTGCCAGCAGCCAAGAAACGCGGCGGGCTTTCTTT. The gene calls are TRBV14 and TRBJ1-1; D unclear. The CDR3 spans 12 residues. V was shortened by 0 bases and J by 11 bases, with 10 bases between the two germline ends. The germline V gene encodes CDR1 SGHDN and CDR2 FVKESK.

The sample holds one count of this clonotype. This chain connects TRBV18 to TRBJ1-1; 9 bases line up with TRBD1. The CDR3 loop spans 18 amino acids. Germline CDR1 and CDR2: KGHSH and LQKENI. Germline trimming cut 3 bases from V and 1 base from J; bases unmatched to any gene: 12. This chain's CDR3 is CASSPRNRGLQENTEAFF. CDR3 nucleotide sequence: TGTGCCAGCTCACCGCGGAACAGGGGGCTCCAAGAGAACACTGAAGCTTTCTTT.

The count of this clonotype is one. The CDR3 loop is CASSPGGAGIANEQFF. The CDR3 region has the DNA TGTGCCAGCAGCCCGGGGGGGGCCGGGATTGCGAATGAGCAGTTCTTC. V is TRBV5-4 and J is TRBJ2-1; 8 bases agree with TRBD2. Germline V gene data show CDR1 as SGHNT and CDR2 as YYREEE (reference sequence). V shed 4 bases, J shed 7 bases, and the junction held 13 bases outside the gene matches. This CDR3 has 16 amino acids.

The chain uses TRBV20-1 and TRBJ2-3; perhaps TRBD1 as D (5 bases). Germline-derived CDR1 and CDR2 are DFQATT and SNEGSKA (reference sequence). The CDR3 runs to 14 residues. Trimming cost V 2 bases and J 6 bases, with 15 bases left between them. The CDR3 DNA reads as TGCAGTGCTAGAATTCGTGGGGCAAGGGATACGCAGTATTTT. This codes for CSARIRGARDTQYF.

The CDR3 DNA is TGTGCCAGCAGCCGAGACGGGGACTATGGCTACACCTTC. It is translated as CASSRDGDYGYTF. V and J are TRBV7-9 and TRBJ1-2; the D is unclear. The CDR3 loop spans 13 amino acids. The germline CDR1 and CDR2 sequences are SEHNR and FQNEAQ (reference sequence). V was trimmed by 5 bases and J by 3 bases, leaving 10 bases between them. Complete variable domain (other parts from reference TRBV7-9 and TRBJ1-2): DTGVSQNPRHKITKRGQNVTFRCDPISEHNRLYWYRQTLGQGPEFLTYFQNEAQLEKSRLLSDRFSAERPKGSFSTLEIQRTEQGDSAMYLCASSRDGDYGYTFGSGTRLTVV.

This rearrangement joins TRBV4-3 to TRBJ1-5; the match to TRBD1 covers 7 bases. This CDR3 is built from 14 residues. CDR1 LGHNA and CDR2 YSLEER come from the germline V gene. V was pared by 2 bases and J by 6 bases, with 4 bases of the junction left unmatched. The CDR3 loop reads CASSQLTGVQPQHF. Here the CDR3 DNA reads TGCGCCAGCAGCCAATTAACAGGGGTTCAGCCCCAGCATTTT.

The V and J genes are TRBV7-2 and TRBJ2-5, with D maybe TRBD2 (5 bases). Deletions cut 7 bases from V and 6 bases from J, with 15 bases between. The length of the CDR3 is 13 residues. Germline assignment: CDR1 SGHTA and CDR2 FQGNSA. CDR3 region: CASNQREHQTQYF. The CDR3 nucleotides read TGTGCCAGCAACCAGAGGGAACACCAGACCCAGTACTTC.

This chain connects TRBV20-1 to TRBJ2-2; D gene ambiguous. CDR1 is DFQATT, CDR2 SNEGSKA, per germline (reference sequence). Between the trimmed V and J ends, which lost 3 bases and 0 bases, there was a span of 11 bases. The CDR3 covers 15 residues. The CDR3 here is CSASRTGANTGELFF. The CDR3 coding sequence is TGCAGTGCTAGTCGTACGGGCGCGAACACCGGGGAGCTGTTTTTT.